Below, 28 T cell receptor beta chains from the same sample are listed, as sequenced in a study of blood T cells in healthy people across ages. The authors ran a second PCR of 7 to 11 cycles using a sample-barcoded 5' primer and a J-beta primer mix. TCRdb called the 5' RACE reads again in MiXCR, with one record for every CDR3 protein. The profile shows roughly 1,300,000 distinct CDR3 sequences, roughly 64% of them singletons. The specimen was blood. Receptors were obtained from a man in his late teens or twenties in good health.

The CDR3 loop is CSARDMRYSLNTEAFF. The CDR3 DNA follows: TGCAGTGCTAGAGATATGAGGTACAGTTTGAACACTGAAGCTTTCTTT. The chain joins TRBV20-1 to TRBJ1-1; D unresolved. This CDR3 is built from 16 residues. Germline loops: CDR1 DFQATT, CDR2 SNEGSKA (reference sequence). V was trimmed by 0 bases and J by 0 bases, leaving 14 bases between them.

This clonotype has more than one count but fewer than ten. The chain is built from TRBV25-1 and TRBJ2-7; 8 nucleotides match TRBD1. Per germline, CDR1 MGHDK and CDR2 SYGVNS. This CDR3 is 15 amino acids long. With 5 bases clipped from V and 3 bases from J, the junction kept 9 bases outside the gene matches. The CDR3 DNA follows: TGTGCCAGCAGTTACTGGGGACAGGACCACTACGAGCAGTACTTC. The encoded protein is CASSYWGQDHYEQYF.

This clonotype showed up just a few times. This chain joins TRBV3-1 and TRBJ2-5; D possibly corresponds to TRBD2 (5 bases). CDR3 length: 14 amino acids. Germline CDR1 reads LGHDT; CDR2 reads YNNKEL (reference sequence). Trimming removed 2 bases from V and 2 bases from J, with 9 bases in between. The CDR3 is CASSQYQRQETQYF. The CDR3 DNA is TGTGCCAGCAGCCAATATCAGCGGCAAGAGACCCAGTACTTC.

The V and J genes are TRBV29-1 and TRBJ2-7, with 9 bases lining up with TRBD1. The germline V gene encodes CDR1 SQVTM and CDR2 ANQGSEA. After removal of 3 bases from V and 2 bases from J, the junction contained 5 bases not matched to a gene. The CDR3 is made up of 14 amino acids. CDR3 amino acids: CSVEFRDRAYEQYF. CDR3 nucleotide sequence: TGCAGCGTTGAGTTCCGGGACAGGGCCTACGAGCAGTACTTC.

The CDR3 sequence is CASSSFVGLEGYTF. DNA for the CDR3: TGTGCCAGCAGTTCTTTTGTCGGTCTTGAGGGCTACACCTTC. The chain couples TRBV27 to TRBJ1-2; D gene unclear. The V end lost 4 bases, the J end lost 8 bases, and 17 bases lay between the germline ends. The CDR3 sequence is 14 residues long. Germline V gene lookup returns CDR1 MNHEY and CDR2 SMNVEV (reference sequence).

V gene TRBV6-6 combines with J gene TRBJ2-2; possibly TRBD1 for D (6 bases). Trimming pared 5 bases from V and 1 base from J, leaving 17 bases between. This CDR3 has 17 amino acids. CDR1 is MNHNY and CDR2 is SVGAGI in the germline V gene (reference sequence). The DNA of the CDR3 is TGTGCCAGCAGTCCCGTCCAGGGGAAAGGGAACACCGGGGAGCTGTTTTTT. Protein: CASSPVQGKGNTGELFF.

This chain joins TRBV12-3 or TRBV12-4 and TRBJ2-1; 11 bases are shared with TRBD2. The V gene end was trimmed by 3 bases and the J gene end by 9 bases; junction bases not matched to a gene: 7. This CDR3 is built from 15 residues. Here the CDR3 reads CASSFPPSGRLEQFF. CDR3 bases: TGTGCCAGCAGTTTTCCCCCTAGCGGGAGGCTTGAGCAGTTCTTC.

This clonotype came up many times. The chain recombines TRBV7-2 with TRBJ2-7; 10 nucleotides line up with TRBD1. This CDR3 region has 14 residues. The V segment lost 4 bases and the J segment 3 bases; nucleotides outside the gene matches: 3. CDR1 is SGHTA, CDR2 FQGNSA, per germline. This CDR3 reads CASSSRTGGYEQYF. For the CDR3, the DNA is TGTGCCAGCAGCTCCCGGACAGGGGGCTACGAGCAGTACTTC.

This clonotype came up a few times. The J gene is TRBJ1-6, the V gene TRBV4-1; D remains unclear. V lost 2 bases and J lost 8, with 22 bases in between. The CDR3 is 18 residues long. Per germline, CDR1 MGHRA and CDR2 YSYEKL. CDR3 protein: CASSQPIGGLRLDSPLHF. Written as DNA, the CDR3 is TGCGCCAGCAGCCAACCCATCGGAGGGCTCCGCCTCGATTCACCCCTCCACTTT.

The chain employs TRBV18 and TRBJ2-5; 7 positions match TRBD1. The J segment lost 1 base and the V segment lost 2 bases, leaving 7 bases of the junction unmatched. The V gene's germline CDR1 is KGHSH and CDR2 LQKENI. This CDR3 is 16 amino acids long. The CDR3 loop is CASSPAPGTVQETQYF. In DNA form, the CDR3 reads TGTGCCAGCTCACCAGCCCCCGGGACAGTCCAAGAGACCCAGTACTTC.

The V call is TRBV3-1, the J call TRBJ2-7; possible D gene TRBD2, 7 bases. Germline CDR1 LGHDT, CDR2 YNNKEL (reference sequence). CDR3 size: 16 residues. V gave up 4 bases and J gave up 4 bases, with 20 bases separating them. The CDR3 nucleotides are TGTGCCAGCAGCCCCCCCGGGGGCGGGAGTTTGTACGAGCAGTACTTC. Translation gives CASSPPGGGSLYEQYF.

The chain carries TRBV12-3 or TRBV12-4 and TRBJ2-1, with 9 bases that match TRBD2. The CDR3 sequence is 17 residues long. Trimming removed 7 bases from V and 6 bases from J; junction bases left unmatched: 16. CDR3 region: CASTAWRGGRGGNEQFF. In nucleotides, the CDR3 is TGTGCCAGCACCGCTTGGAGGGGCGGGAGGGGAGGCAATGAGCAGTTCTTC.

The V call is TRBV7-2, the J call TRBJ2-7; the match to TRBD2 covers 8 bases. The CDR3 has 16 residues. V dropped 2 bases and J dropped 0; count of bases not matched to a gene: 6. CDR1 SGHTA and CDR2 FQGNSA come from the germline V gene. The CDR3 nucleotides read TGTGCCAGCAGCTTATCACTAGCGGTATTCTCCTACGAGCAGTACTTC. Translating gives CASSLSLAVFSYEQYF.

The rearrangement joins TRBV20-1 to TRBJ2-1, with 8 bases aligning to TRBD1. This CDR3 is 15 amino acids long. V trimming: 6 bases; J trimming: 5 bases; junction bases outside the gene matches: 12. Germline V lookup: CDR1 DFQATT, CDR2 SNEGSKA (reference sequence). The CDR3 sequence: CSARMTGVLHNEQFF. CDR3 nucleotide sequence: TGCAGTGCAAGGATGACAGGGGTATTACACAATGAGCAGTTCTTC.

The chain links TRBV4-1 to TRBJ2-1; 16 bases match TRBD2. Trimming took 4 bases from V and 8 from J; bases not matched to a gene: 8. Germline CDR1 and CDR2: MGHRA and YSYEKL. The CDR3 sequence is 17 residues long. The DNA of the CDR3 is TGCGCCAGCAGCCGGACCGGGACTAGCGGGAGGGCCGATGAGCAGTTCTTC. Translating gives CASSRTGTSGRADEQFF.

This clonotype was seen only a few times. The CDR3 loop reads CASSLSTNEKLFF. In DNA, the CDR3 is TGTGCCAGCAGTTTATCAACTAATGAAAAACTGTTTTTT. The chain has TRBV27 and TRBJ1-4; D call uncertain. CDR1 is MNHEY, CDR2 SMNVEV, per germline (reference sequence). The CDR3 totals 13 residues. V lost 0 bases and J lost 1, with 0 bases in between. The entire variable domain, with the rest obtained from reference TRBV27 and TRBJ1-4, is as follows: EAQVTQNPRYLITVTGKKLTVTCSQNMNHEYMSWYRQDPGLGLRQIYYSMNVEVTDKGDVPEGYKVSRKEKRNFPLILESPSPNQTSLYFCASSLSTNEKLFFGSGTQLSVL.

The chain combines TRBV5-1 with TRBJ2-1; 9 nucleotides match TRBD2. The V segment lost 4 bases and the J segment 3 bases; nucleotides outside the gene matches: 8. Looked up from germline, CDR1 is SGHRS and CDR2 is YFSETQ. The CDR3 sequence is 16 residues long. As DNA, the CDR3 is TGCGCCAGCAGCCCCCCAGCGGGGGGCATCTACAATGAGCAGTTCTTC. It codes for CASSPPAGGIYNEQFF.

The chain combines TRBV12-3 or TRBV12-4 with TRBJ1-6, with D unclear. The CDR3 is made up of 13 amino acids. V lost 7 bases and J 8 bases, leaving 12 bases between the germline ends. CDR3 DNA sequence: TGTGCCAGCACCCCCACGAGTGATTCACCCCTCCACTTT. Its protein is CASTPTSDSPLHF.

The V call is TRBV20-1, the J call TRBJ2-1; possibly TRBD2 for D (7 bases). Looked up from germline, CDR1 is DFQATT and CDR2 is SNEGSKA (reference sequence). This CDR3 region has 15 residues. The V end was cut by 5 bases, the J end by 0 bases, with 14 bases between. This chain's CDR3 is CSAERGALSYNEQFF. The DNA of the CDR3 is TGCAGTGCTGAACGGGGGGCGCTCTCCTACAATGAGCAGTTCTTC.

This chain uses TRBV28 with TRBJ1-1, with D uncertain. Germline assignment: CDR1 MDHEN and CDR2 SYDVKM. The CDR3 contains 14 residues. V lost 4 bases and J 1 base, leaving 10 bases between the germline ends. The CDR3 coding sequence is TGTGCCAGCAGTTCGTCCGGAAGGAACACTGAAGCTTTCTTT. Translated, it gives CASSSSGRNTEAFF.

The V gene is TRBV10-3, the J gene TRBJ2-5; the D gene is possibly TRBD2 (7 bases). The germline V gene has CDR1 ENHRY and CDR2 SYGVKD. This CDR3 spans 15 amino acids. The V end lost 10 bases, the J end lost 7 bases, and 25 bases lay between the germline ends. The chain's CDR3 is CATSPTGGLTRTQYF. DNA of the CDR3: TGTGCCACCTCACCAACGGGGGGCTTAACGCGGACCCAGTACTTC.

The rearrangement links TRBV20-1 to TRBJ2-7, with a possible D match to TRBD1 (6 bases). Germline V gives CDR1 DFQATT, CDR2 SNEGSKA (reference sequence). The CDR3 covers 14 residues. The V end was cut by 3 bases, the J end by 4 bases, with 16 bases between. This CDR3 reads CSARGAPQGYEQYF. CDR3 DNA: TGCAGTGCTAGGGGGGCCCCACAAGGGTACGAGCAGTACTTC.

This chain joins TRBV5-1 and TRBJ2-1, with 14 bases identical to TRBD2. Germline CDR1 is SGHRS and CDR2 is YFSETQ. This CDR3 is built from 15 residues. Germline trimming cut 4 bases from V and 8 bases from J; bases unmatched to any gene: 5. The CDR3 DNA reads TGCGCCAGCAGCCAGGGACTAGCGGGAGTCGATGAGCAGTTCTTC. Protein product: CASSQGLAGVDEQFF. Combining the CDR3 with reference TRBV5-1 and TRBJ2-1 gives the whole variable domain KAGVTQTPRYLIKTRGQQVTLSCSPISGHRSVSWYQQTPGQGLQFLFEYFSETQRNKGNFPGRFSGRQFSNSRSEMNVSTLELGDSALYLCASSQGLAGVDEQFFGPGTRLTVL.

This chain joins TRBV5-1 and TRBJ2-1; no reliable D call. Trimming shortened V by 4 bases and J by 6 bases, and 17 bases separated the two germline ends. The CDR3 loop spans 15 amino acids. The germline V gene encodes CDR1 SGHRS and CDR2 YFSETQ. The CDR3 loop is CASSPGNRQSNEQFF. CDR3 coding DNA: TGCGCCAGCAGCCCAGGAAATAGACAATCCAATGAGCAGTTCTTC.

The chain couples TRBV6-1 to TRBJ2-1; D is unclear. V was pared by 5 bases and J by 0 bases, with 11 bases between. Germline assignment: CDR1 MNHNS and CDR2 SASEGT. This CDR3 is built from 15 residues. The CDR3: CASSRDQSSYNEQFF. The CDR3 DNA is TGTGCCAGCAGTCGAGACCAGAGCTCCTACAATGAGCAGTTCTTC.

The V call is TRBV29-1, the J call TRBJ2-7; 11 nucleotides align to TRBD2. Per the germline V gene, CDR1 is SQVTM and CDR2 is ANQGSEA. J was trimmed by 3 bases and V by 4 bases; bases with no gene match: 14. The CDR3 consists of 17 residues. CDR3 coding DNA: TGCAGCGTTGTGGGGCGTGGACTAGCGGGTACGATCTACGAGCAGTACTTC. It codes for CSVVGRGLAGTIYEQYF.

V and J are TRBV20-1 and TRBJ2-5, with TRBD2 identical over 10 bases. The DNA end favors TRBJ2-7, so the J call may be wrong. The germline gives CDR1 DFQATT, CDR2 SNEGSKA (reference sequence). The CDR3 is 14 residues long. This chain's CDR3 is CSAAAGTSEYEQYF. The CDR3 region has the DNA TGCAGTGCCGCGGCCGGGACTAGCGAGTACGAGCAGTACTTC.

Many counts were recorded for this clonotype. Since a much larger clone is just one base distant, this may be a read error. The chain uses TRBV20-1 and TRBJ2-7; TRBD2 agrees at 12 bases. CDR3 length: 15 amino acids. After removal of 1 base from V and 0 bases from J, the junction contained 1 base not matched to a gene. The germline CDR1 and CDR2 sequences are DFQATT and SNEGSKA (reference sequence). DNA for the CDR3: TGCAGTGCTAGAGGACTAGCGGGGGACTCCTACGAGCAGTACTTC. Its protein product is CSARGLAGDSYEQYF.